This T cell receptor beta chain was identified in a study of T-cell memory formation after mild COVID-19 (dated by TCRdb to the early 2020s). With regard to the full study: Most TCR sequence clusters were specific to one of the two donors. T-cell clones expanding and contracting after mild COVID-19 in two donors were tracked by longitudinal TCRalpha and TCRbeta repertoire sequencing. Two young, previously healthy adult volunteers made up the cohort, one male and one female.

Summary of the overall study and its limitations: Contracting CD4+ clones appeared mostly in the CM and EM memory subsets, whereas CD8+ clones were enriched in EMRA. The study covered only two mild cases, and larger cohorts including severe cases with pre-infection samples were considered necessary. The detection of some responding clones in pre-infection memory suggests that pre-existing cross-reactive memory T cells joined the SARS-CoV-2 response. SARS-CoV-2 specificity of the second-wave clones peaking on day 37 was not confirmed. From day 15 to 85, contracting clones showed balanced CD4/CD8 phenotypes, whereas a second wave of clones that expanded from day 15 to 37 leaned towards CD4+.

In its sample, this clonotype was seen many times. This clone's antigen is unknown. No per-base quality is available; no much larger clone lies one base away. Deletion took 8 bases off V and 6 bases off J, with a span of 17 bases between the germline ends. As encoded in the germline V gene (reference sequence), CDR1 is SGHAT while CDR2 is FQDESV. Its CDR3 holds 14 amino acids, cysteine through phenylalanine. This entry keeps only the CDR3 DNA: 42 bases, framed from base 1. These reads were obtained on an Illumina NovaSeq 6000. cDNA libraries for TCRalpha and TCRbeta were prepared by 5'RACE using constant-segment primers, with sample barcodes and unique molecular identifiers added. RNA was extracted from every sample with Trizol reagent. Library amplification was performed in two PCR steps, and a second sample barcode and Illumina TruSeq adapters were introduced in the second step. Sequencing of libraries was performed on an Illumina NovaSeq with 2 x 150 bp paired-end reads. As for how the authors treated the data: Demultiplexing of reads and collapsing into UMI-guided consensus sequences were performed with migec v1.2.7. Using mixcr v2.1.11, UMI consensuses were aligned to TRA and TRB V and J templates and then assembled into clonotypes. Expanded or contracted clonotypes were those called significant by both edgeR and NoisET, with noise models trained on biological replicates. For edgeR calls, the cutoffs were a false discovery rate-adjusted p below 0.01 and a log2 fold-change threshold of 1. As an exploratory analysis of dynamics, max-normalized trajectories of the 1000 most abundant clonotypes were examined by PCA with hierarchical clustering. Each responding clone was given a CD4 or CD8 phenotype based on the CD4+ and CD8+ repertoires, which had been sequenced separately. The raw public data were reprocessed by TCRdb itself: fastp quality trimming at Q25, MiXCR clonotype calling, in-frame beta chains only. Each CDR3 protein appears once, grouped with its most common genes and DNA. TCRdb, not the original authors, processed these V and J calls. The sample yields fewer than 450,000 distinct CDR3 sequences; about 24% were counted once. The ten largest make up 8.5% to 10% of the sample.

Ficoll-Paque density gradient centrifugation was used to isolate PBMCs. This TCR came from an adult woman who had mild COVID-19 (a few samples of this study predate the infection). The sample titles of this study are shuffled in the database, so cell type and time point are left out; the donor was told from shared clones. Material: PBMCs or a T cell subset sorted from them (not recorded which). Here the chain combines TRBV11-1 and TRBJ2-1; the D gene is possibly TRBD1 or TRBD2, each agreeing over 5 bases. The DNA is as follows: TGTGCCAGCGGAGCCGGGACCTTGTCCAATGAGCAGTTCTTC. Translated, it reads CASGAGTLSNEQFF.